A selection of T cell receptor beta chains follows, all from one sample in a study of T cells in Graves' hyperthyroidism and ophthalmopathy. TCRdb recomputed calls from the multiplex PCR reads with MiXCR, one row per CDR3 protein. The data contain about 410,000 distinct CDR3 sequences, roughly 14% of them seen just once; the ten biggest clones take up around a fifth. Sequencing was done on a sample of blood. The receptors were gathered from a woman aged 25-40 years with Graves' ophthalmopathy. CDR3s include the opening cysteine and the closing phenylalanine or tryptophan. A D gene is named only where the DNA matches it firmly. Part of the rows lack a size; the others show once, few, many or a class for expanded clones.

j_call v_call d_call clone_size cdr3_nt cdr3_aa
TRBJ1-1 TRBV2 NA many TGTGCCAGCATGGGGGAGAGGGGATTGAACACTGAAGCTTTCTTT CASMGERGLNTEAFF
TRBJ2-1 TRBV10-3 TRBD2 many TGTGCCATCAGTGATTCGGGACTAGTTAAAAATGAGCAGTTCTTC CAISDSGLVKNEQFF
TRBJ1-3 TRBV6-1 NA many TGTGCCAGCAGTGCTACTACCGGAAACACCATATATTTT CASSATTGNTIYF
TRBJ1-5 TRBV20-1 TRBD1 NA TGCAGTGCAAAAAAATCACAGGGGGTCTATAGCAATCAGCCCCAGCATTTT CSAKKSQGVYSNQPQHF
TRBJ2-2 TRBV30 TRBD1 many TGTGCCTGGGGGACAGAATCCACCGGGGAGCTGTTTTTT CAWGTESTGELFF
TRBJ2-4 TRBV2 TRBD1 many TGTGCCAGCAGTGAAGCGCTGGGACAGGGTGAAAACATTCAGTACTTC CASSEALGQGENIQYF
TRBJ2-3 TRBV5-1 NA many TGCGCCAGCAGCTTGCTTAGCCTTACAGATACGCAGTATTTT CASSLLSLTDTQYF
TRBJ2-2 TRBV7-3 TRBD1 few TGTGCCAGCAGCTCCGGGGACAGGGTCACCGGGGAGCTGTTTTTT CASSSGDRVTGELFF
TRBJ1-5 TRBV2 TRBD1 many TGTGCCAGCAGTCCCCAGGGGGCTAGCAATCAGCCCCAGCATTTT CASSPQGASNQPQHF
TRBJ2-3 TRBV30 TRBD2 NA TGTGCCTGGACTGGGACTAGCGGGGGGGACACAGATACGCAGTATTTT CAWTGTSGGDTDTQYF
TRBJ2-1 TRBV2 NA NA TGTGCCAGCGGTGAAGCTGGAGGGACCTCCTACAATGAGCAGTTCTTC CASGEAGGTSYNEQFF
TRBJ2-5 TRBV30 NA many TGTGCCTGGAGTGTAAGGTGGCCTGAAGAGACCCAGTACTTC CAWSVRWPEETQYF
TRBJ2-5 TRBV6-1 TRBD1 many TGTGCCAGTGCTCGACAGGGGATGGAGACCCAGTACTTC CASARQGMETQYF
TRBJ2-1 TRBV18 NA many TGTGCCAGCTTGGCCGGGAATCCTTACAATGAGCAGTTCTTC CASLAGNPYNEQFF
TRBJ2-3 TRBV12-3/TRBV12-4 TRBD2 many TGTGCCAGCAGTCGAGACCCGGGACTAGCGGGGGGTGGGGATACGCAGTATTTT CASSRDPGLAGGGDTQYF
TRBJ1-4 TRBV3-1 NA many TGTGCCAGCAGCCCTACCAATACCGGACAGTTTAATGAAAAACTGTTTTTT CASSPTNTGQFNEKLFF
TRBJ2-7 TRBV2 NA NA TGTGCCAGCAGGGACTCGCCTTCTAAATACGAGCAGTACTTC CASRDSPSKYEQYF
TRBJ2-3 TRBV5-1 NA many TGCGCCAGCAGGGGGCATACGCAGTATTTT CASRGHTQYF
TRBJ2-7 TRBV19 NA NA TGTGCCTGTCCCGGGACATTAATCTACGAGCAGTACTTC CACPGTLIYEQYF
TRBJ1-1 TRBV4-1 NA many TGCGCCAGCAGCCAAGACCCAGGGATGAACACTGAAGCTTTCTTT CASSQDPGMNTEAFF
TRBJ2-7 TRBV27 TRBD2 many TGTGCCAGCAGCAAATCTAGCGGGGCTAACTACGAGCAGTACTTC CASSKSSGANYEQYF
TRBJ2-3 TRBV12-3/TRBV12-4 TRBD2 NA TGTGCCAGCACCCTAGCGGGGGCGAAAGATACGCAGTATTTT CASTLAGAKDTQYF
TRBJ2-5 TRBV2 NA many TGTGCCAGCACCAAAAACAGGGGAGGGTACCAGTACTTC CASTKNRGGYQYF
TRBJ2-7 TRBV2 TRBD2 many TGTGCCAGCAGTGATTGGCTTCACCCCGGGAGGCCCTACGAGCAGTACTTC CASSDWLHPGRPYEQYF
TRBJ1-6 TRBV12-3/TRBV12-4 NA many TGTGCCAGCACCCCTTCGAGCCGGTCCCCTTCAGCCCTCCACTTT CASTPSSRSPSALHF
TRBJ1-3 TRBV7-9 TRBD1 many TGTGCCAGCAGCAGACAGGGGATCGCCGGAAACACCATATATTTT CASSRQGIAGNTIYF
TRBJ2-5 TRBV5-1 TRBD2 many TGCGCCAGCAGCTTATTTGCGGGGGGACAAGAGACCCAGTACTTC CASSLFAGGQETQYF
TRBJ2-7 TRBV28 NA many TGTGCCAGCAGTTTCTCGAGTTGGAAGACCTACGAGCAGTACTTC CASSFSSWKTYEQYF
TRBJ2-3 TRBV11-3 TRBD2 NA TGTGCCAGCAGCTTAGTTTCGCAGCGGGGGGATGCGGATACGCAGTATTTT CASSLVSQRGDADTQYF
TRBJ2-7 TRBV5-1 TRBD1 many TGCGCCAGCAGCTTGTATTCCCCGGGACAGGGGCACGAGCAGTACTTC CASSLYSPGQGHEQYF